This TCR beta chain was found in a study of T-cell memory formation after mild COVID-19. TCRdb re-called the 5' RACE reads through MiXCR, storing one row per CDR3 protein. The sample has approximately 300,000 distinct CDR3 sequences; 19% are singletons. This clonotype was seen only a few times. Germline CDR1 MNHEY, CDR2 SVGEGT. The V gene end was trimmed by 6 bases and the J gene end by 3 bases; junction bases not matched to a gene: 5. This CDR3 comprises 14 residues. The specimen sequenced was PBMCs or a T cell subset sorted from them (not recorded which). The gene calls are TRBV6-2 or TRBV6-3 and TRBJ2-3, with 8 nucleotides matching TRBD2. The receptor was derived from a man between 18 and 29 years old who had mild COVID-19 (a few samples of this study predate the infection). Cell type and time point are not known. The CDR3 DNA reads TGTGCCAGCAGCCCTAGCGGGCGAACAGATACGCAGTATTTT. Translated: CASSPSGRTDTQYF.